This TCR beta chain comes out of a study of blood T cell repertoires in COVID-19. Study background: Recovery meant two consecutive negative NP/OP PCR tests, professional clearance, or resolved symptoms. PBMCs, B-cell-depleted T cells, or T cells provided the cDNA or gDNA that made up the material.

In the original workflow: Reference gene primer amplification gave nucleated cell count estimates. Measured with immunoSEQ multiplex PCR; TCRdb has only the in-frame clones, and not every one. V and J calls and clone size come straight from that table; D and trimming were deduced from the DNA. The sample lists 150,000 to 200,000 clones, approximately 86% occurring once. Germline CDR1 SQVTM, CDR2 ANQGSEA. Germline trimming cut 3 bases from V and 2 bases from J; bases unmatched to any gene: 10. The CDR3 consists of 16 residues. This clone is a singleton in its sample. The clonotype comes from a woman in her 40s in a cohort exposed to, infected with or recovered from COVID-19 (not recorded which). The chain is built from TRBV29-1 and TRBJ2-3; 8 bases agree with TRBD1. The sequenced material came from PBMCs or T cells enriched from blood (not recorded which). The CDR3 region is CSVEAARDRSTDTQYF. In nucleotides, the CDR3 is TGCAGCGTTGAGGCCGCCCGGGACAGGTCCACAGATACGCAGTATTTT.